One TCR beta chain is described in this entry. Its specificity is unknown. TCRdb's table, derived via immunoSEQ multiplex PCR, lists solely in-frame clones and lacks some. This sample yields about 1 million clones, of which about three quarters are seen a single time; 1.4% to 1.5% belongs to the top ten. This sample is drawn from a study of shared clonotypes between healthy human individuals. Looking at the study overall: Plates per donor: three CD4 naive, three CD4 memory, two CD8 naive, one CD8 memory. Study-level results: Genetic and exposure-history diversity was limited by the small donor number.

The clonotype originates from a man younger than 35 in good health. The sample was memory CD4+ T cells sorted from blood. The sample's subset: CD45RA-negative fraction.

CDR3 DNA sequence: TGTGCCAGCACCGGGGATGGCAATCAGCCCCAGCATTTT. It specifies CASTGDGNQPQHF. V and J are TRBV2 and TRBJ1-5; no clear D gene. V was cut by 7 bases and J by 2 bases, with 9 bases left in between. This CDR3 contains 13 residues. CDR1 and CDR2 from the germline V gene are SNHLY and FYNNEI.